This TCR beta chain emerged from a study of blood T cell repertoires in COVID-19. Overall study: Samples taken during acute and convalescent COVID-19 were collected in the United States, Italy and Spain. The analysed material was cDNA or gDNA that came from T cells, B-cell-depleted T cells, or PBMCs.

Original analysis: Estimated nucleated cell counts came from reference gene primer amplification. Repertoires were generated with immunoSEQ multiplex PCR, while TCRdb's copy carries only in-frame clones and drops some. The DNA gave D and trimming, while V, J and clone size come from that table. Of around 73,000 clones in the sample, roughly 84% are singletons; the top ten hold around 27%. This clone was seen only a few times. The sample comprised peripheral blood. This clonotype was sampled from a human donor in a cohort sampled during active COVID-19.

The CDR3 here is CASSLRDRGSPLHF. Here the CDR3 DNA reads TGTGCCAGCAGTCTGCGGGACAGGGGTTCACCCCTCCACTTT. V gene TRBV5-6 combines with J gene TRBJ1-6; 10 nucleotides match TRBD1. V was clipped by 5 bases and J by 9 bases; unmatched bases: 5. Looked up from germline, CDR1 is SGHDT and CDR2 is YYEEEE. CDR3 size: 14 residues.